What follows are 24 T cell receptor beta chains derived from one specimen sequenced in a study of T cells in Graves' hyperthyroidism and ophthalmopathy (dated by TCRdb to the late 2010s). The library relied on multiplex PCR. Instrument used: Illumina HiSeq 2000. TCR beta CDR3 regions were amplified from RNA transcripts. The first round of RT-PCR for the TCR CDR3 was performed with the HTBI primer set and the Qiagen OneStep RT-PCR kit. TCRdb reworked the public reads: Q25 trimming with fastp, MiXCR clone assembly, productive beta chains retained. Each entry is one CDR3 protein sequence, shown with its most common DNA and genes. Present in this sample are under 350,000 distinct CDR3 sequences, about 25% of which were seen just once. The ten largest clonotypes hold approximately 30% of the sample. Source material: blood. The receptors shown here come from a man aged 35-49 years with Graves' hyperthyroidism that later progressed to Graves' ophthalmopathy.

V usage is TRBV6-2 or TRBV6-3 and J usage is TRBJ1-1; TRBD1 matches 7 bases. Germline trimming cut 0 bases from V and 7 bases from J; bases unmatched to any gene: 5. CDR1 and CDR2 (germline): MNHEY, SVGEGT. CDR3 length: 14 amino acids. In nucleotides, the CDR3 is TGTGCCAGCAGTTACTCCGGGACAGCTTATGAAGCTTTCTTT. The encoded protein is CASSYSGTAYEAFF.

Many counts were recorded for this clonotype. The chain uses TRBV10-3 and TRBJ1-1, with D unclear. V was shortened by 0 bases and J by 3 bases, with 11 bases between the two germline ends. The CDR3 runs 15 residues. Germline-derived CDR1 and CDR2 are ENHRY and SYGVKD. The CDR3 DNA follows: TGTGCCATCAGTGAGTCTGGCGGCAAATACACTGAAGCTTTCTTT. It yields the protein CAISESGGKYTEAFF.

About this clonotype: An end of the junction differs from the germline gene, which may be a read error. This chain links TRBV6-5 with TRBJ2-5; TRBD2 agrees at 8 bases. This CDR3 is 15 amino acids long. Germline loops: CDR1 MNHEY, CDR2 SVGAGI. The CDR3 reads CASSDSAGAQETQYF. DNA of the CDR3: TGTGCCAGCAGTGACTCAGCGGGAGCTCAGGAGACCCAGTACTTC.

This clonotype was recorded many times. This chain links TRBV12-3 or TRBV12-4 with TRBJ1-5, with a weak D call TRBD1 (5 bases). The CDR3 length is 13 residues. V was clipped by 7 bases and J by 6 bases, with 13 bases between them. The CDR3 loop is CASTQGESQPQHF. Written as DNA, the CDR3 is TGTGCCAGCACCCAAGGGGAAAGTCAGCCCCAGCATTTT.

This clonotype was seen repeatedly, ten times or more. The chain combines TRBV19 with TRBJ2-2, with D perhaps being TRBD1 or TRBD2 (6 bases each). The CDR3 spans 15 residues. V was shortened by 5 bases and J by 6 bases, with 16 bases between the two germline ends. CDR1 is LNHDA and CDR2 is SQIVND in the germline V gene (reference sequence). The CDR3 DNA reads as TGTGCCAGTAGTCTCCCGGGGGCCAGCGCCGGGGAGCTGTTTTTT. Translated: CASSLPGASAGELFF.

There are many counts of this clonotype. This chain links TRBV30 with TRBJ2-7; no clear D gene. The CDR3 runs to 13 residues. Germline assignment: CDR1 GTSNPN and CDR2 SVGIG (reference sequence). V lost 2 bases and J lost 2, with 10 bases in between. CDR3 nucleotides: TGTGCCTGGAGTCCCAGACGAGCCTACGAGCAGTACTTC. Translation gives CAWSPRRAYEQYF.

J is TRBJ1-1 and V is TRBV6-1; a weak D match, TRBD1 (6 bases). Trimming pared 5 bases from V and 7 bases from J, leaving 14 bases between. The CDR3 spans 13 residues. CDR1 is MNHNS and CDR2 is SASEGT in the germline V gene. The CDR3 spells CASSIWGQLEAFF. The CDR3 DNA reads as TGTGCCAGCAGTATCTGGGGGCAGCTTGAAGCTTTCTTT.

This clonotype was found many times. This chain connects TRBV10-3 to TRBJ2-5; D is uncertain. This CDR3 is 13 amino acids long. V was clipped by 7 bases and J by 3 bases, with 12 bases between them. CDR1 ENHRY and CDR2 SYGVKD come from the germline V gene. Here the CDR3 reads CAINQAPKETQYF. DNA of the CDR3: TGTGCCATCAATCAGGCTCCAAAAGAGACCCAGTACTTC.

This clonotype appeared many times. V is TRBV20-1 and J is TRBJ2-5; 8 bases line up with TRBD1. The CDR3 runs to 13 residues. Germline-derived CDR1 and CDR2 are DFQATT and SNEGSKA (reference sequence). J lost 4 bases, V lost 6 bases, and 7 bases had no gene match. The CDR3 is CSAKDRVRETQYF. The CDR3 DNA reads as TGCAGTGCCAAGGACAGGGTCAGAGAGACCCAGTACTTC.

V usage is TRBV7-8 and J usage is TRBJ2-7, with 8 positions matching TRBD1. Trimming took 4 bases from V and 1 from J; bases not matched to a gene: 9. This CDR3 has 16 amino acids. Germline V gene sequence: CDR1 SGHVS, CDR2 FQNEAQ. CDR3 residues: CASSSPRDRSSYEQYF. DNA for the CDR3: TGTGCCAGCAGCTCTCCCAGGGACAGGAGTTCCTACGAGCAGTACTTC. The full variable domain, in which reference TRBV7-8 and TRBJ2-7 provide the parts outside the CDR3, is GAGVSQSPRYKVAKRGQDVALRCDPISGHVSLFWYQQALGQGPEFLTYFQNEAQLDKSGLPSDRFFAERPEGSVSTLKIQRTQQEDSAVYLCASSSPRDRSSYEQYFGPGTRLTVT.

The rearrangement joins TRBV19 to TRBJ1-1; the D gene is possibly TRBD1 (6 bases). The CDR3 loop spans 16 amino acids. From germline, CDR1 is LNHDA and CDR2 SQIVND (reference sequence). Trimming shortened V by 5 bases and J by 0 bases, and 16 bases separated the two germline ends. The CDR3 nucleotides are TGTGCCAGTAGTTCCCGAATAGGGGGAGTGAACACTGAAGCTTTCTTT. Its protein is CASSSRIGGVNTEAFF.

The chain recombines TRBV10-3 with TRBJ1-5; 9 bases agree with TRBD1. Germline CDR1 is ENHRY and CDR2 is SYGVKD. The CDR3 is made up of 15 amino acids. The J segment lost 6 bases and the V segment lost 3 bases, leaving 6 bases of the junction unmatched. CDR3 nucleotide sequence: TGTGCCATCAGTGAAGGGACAGGGACGGTTCAGCCCCAGCATTTT. Translating it yields CAISEGTGTVQPQHF.

This clonotype was seen many times. J is TRBJ1-1 and V is TRBV7-9, with 10 bases lining up with TRBD1. V dropped 7 bases and J dropped 5; count of bases not matched to a gene: 10. Germline V gene data show CDR1 as SEHNR and CDR2 as FQNEAQ (reference sequence). The CDR3 totals 15 residues. In nucleotides, the CDR3 is TGTGCCAGCAACGGGGGACAGGGGAGGGGGACTGAAGCTTTCTTT. It is translated as CASNGGQGRGTEAFF.

The chain employs TRBV12-3 or TRBV12-4 and TRBJ2-7, with 10 bases identical to TRBD1. The CDR3 runs 12 residues. V lost 10 bases and J lost 2; bases outside the gene matches: 2. The CDR3 nucleotides read TGTGCCACGGGACAGGGGCCCTACGAGCAGTACTTC. Translating it yields CATGQGPYEQYF.

The J gene is TRBJ2-2, the V gene TRBV20-1; 9 bases match TRBD2. The length of the CDR3 is 14 residues. Germline V CDR1 and CDR2: DFQATT, SNEGSKA (reference sequence). V was clipped by 6 bases and J by 4 bases; unmatched bases: 6. CDR3 DNA sequence: TGCAGTGCCCAGCGGGAGGTTACCACCGGGGAGCTGTTTTTT. Amino acids: CSAQREVTTGELFF.

This clonotype was seen repeatedly, ten times or more. V and J are TRBV18 and TRBJ2-7, with a possible D match to TRBD2 (5 bases). Germline V gene sequence: CDR1 KGHSH, CDR2 LQKENI. CDR3 length equals 12 residues. V was clipped by 5 bases and J by 7 bases, with 12 bases between them. The CDR3 coding sequence is TGTGCCAGCTCATCGAACACGGGGGAGCAGTACTTC. This sequence encodes CASSSNTGEQYF.

This clonotype was seen many times. V and J are TRBV6-1 and TRBJ1-5; the match to TRBD1 covers 9 bases. J was trimmed by 4 bases and V by 3 bases; bases with no gene match: 16. CDR3 length: 19 amino acids. Per the germline V gene, CDR1 is MNHNS and CDR2 is SASEGT. CDR3 coding DNA: TGTGCCAGCAGTGAGCCTGGGGTGAGGACAGGGGAACGAAATCAGCCCCAGCATTTT. It is translated as CASSEPGVRTGERNQPQHF.

In this sample, this clonotype turned up many times. The V call is TRBV6-5, the J call TRBJ2-7; tentative D call: TRBD2 (5 bases). The ends were cut back, 8 bases at V and 2 bases at J, with 16 bases in the middle. The CDR3 runs to 14 residues. Germline CDR1 reads MNHEY; CDR2 reads SVGAGI. The CDR3 reads CASGRVGVPYEQYF. The CDR3 DNA follows: TGTGCCAGCGGCCGCGTCGGGGTCCCCTACGAGCAGTACTTC.

This clonotype was counted once. This chain uses TRBV20-1 with TRBJ2-5; TRBD2 aligns across 7 bases. Per germline, CDR1 DFQATT and CDR2 SNEGSKA (reference sequence). CDR3 length equals 16 residues. V was pared by 6 bases and J by 2 bases, with 15 bases of the junction left unmatched. DNA for the CDR3: TGCAGTGCCCATCCCCTAGCGGCTCAATTTCAAGAGACCCAGTACTTC. Translating gives CSAHPLAAQFQETQYF.

This clonotype was counted many times. The chain joins TRBV29-1 to TRBJ2-5, with D possibly TRBD1 on 5 matching bases. Germline CDR1 reads SQVTM; CDR2 reads ANQGSEA. V was trimmed by 1 base and J by 3 bases, leaving 15 bases between them. The CDR3 is made up of 15 amino acids. CDR3 DNA: TGCAGCGTTGAAGTAAACTTGCGCAGGGAAGAGACCCAGTACTTC. Residues: CSVEVNLRREETQYF.

This clonotype was seen repeatedly, ten times or more. The V and J genes are TRBV29-1 and TRBJ2-2, with 10 bases matching TRBD1. The CDR3 totals 13 residues. Trimming at V came to 4 bases and at J to 4 bases, leaving 0 bases not matched to a gene. Germline CDR1 SQVTM, CDR2 ANQGSEA. Written as DNA, the CDR3 is TGCAGCGTTGGGACAGGGGGCACCGGGGAGCTGTTTTTT. Encoded protein: CSVGTGGTGELFF.

The gene calls are TRBV28 and TRBJ1-1; D not certain. Germline V lookup: CDR1 MDHEN, CDR2 SYDVKM. This CDR3 spans 14 amino acids. V dropped 3 bases and J dropped 2 bases, with 10 bases sitting between them. The CDR3 coding sequence is TGTGCCAGCAGTTTCAACGGACCTAACACTGAAGCTTTCTTT. This encodes CASSFNGPNTEAFF. Full variable domain (remainder filled in from reference TRBV28 and TRBJ1-1): DVKVTQSSRYLVKRTGEKVFLECVQDMDHENMFWYRQDPGLGLRLIYFSYDVKMKEKGDIPEGYSVSREKKERFSLILESASTNQTSMYLCASSFNGPNTEAFFGQGTRLTVV.

The chain uses TRBV6-1 and TRBJ2-7; TRBD2 matches 7 bases. CDR3 length: 13 residues. Looked up from germline, CDR1 is MNHNS and CDR2 is SASEGT. V was pared by 9 bases and J by 3 bases, with 8 bases of the junction left unmatched. The CDR3: CASKSGDVYEQYF. The CDR3 nucleotides read TGTGCCAGTAAGAGCGGGGACGTCTACGAGCAGTACTTC.

At least ten counts were recorded for this clonotype. This chain connects TRBV6-5 to TRBJ1-5; D perhaps matches TRBD1 (5 bases). Germline V gives CDR1 MNHEY, CDR2 SVGAGI. V lost 4 bases to trimming and J lost 6 bases, with 13 bases between them. This CDR3 has 14 residues. For the CDR3, the DNA is TGTGCCAGCAGTTGGGACCCTCAACGTCAGCCCCAGCATTTT. Protein sequence: CASSWDPQRQPQHF.